The 32 T cell receptor beta chains below all came from one sample that was sequenced in a study of cytomegalovirus exposure and HLA in healthy donors. Generated by immunoSEQ multiplex PCR, the TCRdb table keeps only in-frame clones and is missing some. The table lists roughly 170,000 clones, 84% of them singletons, with under 3.5% in the top ten. Sequencing used PBMCs. The source is a woman aged 18-29 years in good health and CMV-seropositive.

The V gene is TRBV18, the J gene TRBJ1-1; D call uncertain. The V and J ends lost 3 bases and 4 bases respectively, with 12 bases between them. Per the germline V gene, CDR1 is KGHSH and CDR2 is LQKENI. This CDR3 comprises 14 residues. The CDR3 DNA is TGTGCCAGCTCACCCAATACAGTGGTCACTGAAGCTTTCTTT. This sequence encodes CASSPNTVVTEAFF.

In the case of this clone: The same CDR3 arises from other DNA sequences in this sample as well. V gene TRBV5-8 combines with J gene TRBJ1-5; 7 bases agree with TRBD1. V dropped 4 bases and J dropped 1; count of bases not matched to a gene: 5. The CDR3 loop spans 15 amino acids. The germline V gene has CDR1 SGHTS and CDR2 YDEGEE. The CDR3 nucleotides read TGTGCCAGCAGCCTAGAGGGGGCGAGCAATCAGCCCCAGCATTTT. It translates to CASSLEGASNQPQHF.

This clone was counted a few times. The V call is TRBV13, the J call TRBJ1-1; the D gene is possibly TRBD1 (6 bases). The CDR3 runs 12 residues. Trimming removed 5 bases at V and 5 bases at J, with 9 bases between. Germline CDR1 PRHDT, CDR2 FYEKMQ (reference sequence). The CDR3 DNA is TGTGCCAGCAGCCCAGGGGTAACTGAAGCTTTCTTT. This codes for CASSPGVTEAFF.

V gene TRBV12-5 combines with J gene TRBJ2-7; TRBD2 might be the D (7 bases). Per germline, CDR1 LGHNT and CDR2 FRNRAP. The length of the CDR3 is 14 residues. Trimming pared 7 bases from V and 3 bases from J, leaving 16 bases between. The CDR3 spells CASASGGLGYEQYF. CDR3 bases: TGTGCTAGTGCCTCGGGGGGCTTGGGCTACGAGCAGTACTTC.

The chain employs TRBV9 and TRBJ2-1; 11 nucleotides agree with TRBD2. J gave up 12 bases and V 0 bases, and 5 bases lay outside the gene matches. CDR3 size: 14 residues. Germline lookup yields CDR1 SGDLS and CDR2 YYNGEE. In DNA form, the CDR3 reads TGTGCCAGCAGCGTAGCTAGCGGGGGGCCAAGGCAGTTCTTC. This gives the protein CASSVASGGPRQFF.

This sequence joins TRBV5-4 and TRBJ1-2; D gene ambiguous. CDR1 is SGHNT, CDR2 YYREEE, per germline (reference sequence). The V end lost 1 base, the J end lost 1 base, and 5 bases lay between the germline ends. CDR3 size: 13 residues. The CDR3 bases are TGTGCCAGCAGCTTGCCGGGTAACTATGGCTACACCTTC. Translation gives CASSLPGNYGYTF.

The genes are TRBV5-1 and TRBJ2-7; 10 positions agree with TRBD1. This CDR3 is 15 amino acids long. The V and J ends lost 8 bases and 3 bases, in that order; junction bases with no gene match: 11. The V gene's germline CDR1 is SGHRS and CDR2 YFSETQ. CDR3 bases: TGCGCCAGTAAAAACGGACAGGGGGTTTTCTACGAGCAGTACTTC. Translated, it gives CASKNGQGVFYEQYF.

V and J are TRBV18 and TRBJ1-2, with D possibly being TRBD1 (6 bases). Germline CDR1 and CDR2: KGHSH and LQKENI. Deletions cut 3 bases from V and 10 bases from J, with 24 bases between. There are 16 residues in the CDR3. CDR3: CASSPGQPPRTALYTF. The CDR3 coding sequence is TGTGCCAGCTCACCTGGCCAGCCACCAAGGACAGCCCTCTACACCTTC.

This chain links TRBV5-6 with TRBJ2-5, with 8 bases fitting TRBD2. The CDR3 sequence is 17 residues long. The V gene end was trimmed by 4 bases and the J gene end by 2 bases; junction bases not matched to a gene: 13. The germline gives CDR1 SGHDT, CDR2 YYEEEE. DNA of the CDR3: TGTGCCAGCAGCCGCGGCTGGCTAGCGGGTCCTCAAGAGACCCAGTACTTC. It encodes CASSRGWLAGPQETQYF. Full variable domain (remainder filled in from reference TRBV5-6 and TRBJ2-5): DAGVTQSPTHLIKTRGQQVTLRCSPKSGHDTVSWYQQALGQGPQFIFQYYEEEERQRGNFPDRFSGHQFPNYSSELNVNALLLGDSALYLCASSRGWLAGPQETQYFGPGTRLLVL.

The chain has TRBV27 and TRBJ2-3; D not resolved. Germline V gives CDR1 MNHEY, CDR2 SMNVEV (reference sequence). There are 14 residues in the CDR3. Trimming cost V 2 bases and J 1 base, with 7 bases left between them. This CDR3 reads CASSLPRGTDTQYF. The CDR3 region has the DNA TGTGCCAGCAGTTTACCCCGGGGCACAGATACGCAGTATTTT.

The chain has TRBV4-1 and TRBJ1-1, with TRBD1 matching over 7 bases. Trimming took 2 bases from V and 7 from J; bases not matched to a gene: 7. Per germline, CDR1 MGHRA and CDR2 YSYEKL. The CDR3 has 14 amino acids. This CDR3 reads CASSQPGQADEAFF. As DNA, the CDR3 is TGCGCCAGCAGCCAACCAGGACAGGCAGATGAAGCTTTCTTT.

The chain couples TRBV10-3 to TRBJ2-3; D possibly corresponds to TRBD2 (6 bases). The V gene's germline CDR1 is ENHRY and CDR2 SYGVKD. V lost 7 bases and J 3 bases, leaving 14 bases between the germline ends. This CDR3 comprises 14 residues. CDR3 DNA sequence: TGTGCCATCACGGCAGGAGGGAGGACAGATACGCAGTATTTT. Protein sequence: CAITAGGRTDTQYF.

The gene calls are TRBV7-9 and TRBJ2-1; tentatively, D is TRBD2 (5 bases). V lost 0 bases and J lost 3, with 6 bases in between. Germline V lookup: CDR1 SEHNR, CDR2 FQNEAQ (reference sequence). The CDR3 contains 14 residues. The CDR3 nucleotides are TGTGCCAGCAGCTTAGCGGGGAGCTACAATGAGCAGTTCTTC. It encodes CASSLAGSYNEQFF. Using reference TRBV7-9 and TRBJ2-1 for the parts outside the CDR3, the full variable domain is DTGVSQNPRHKITKRGQNVTFRCDPISEHNRLYWYRQTLGQGPEFLTYFQNEAQLEKSRLLSDRFSAERPKGSFSTLEIQRTEQGDSAMYLCASSLAGSYNEQFFGPGTRLTVL.

CDR3 amino acids: CASSEATTGGGNTIYF. The DNA of the CDR3 is TGTGCCAGCAGTGAGGCCACGACAGGGGGTGGAAACACCATATATTTT. The chain employs TRBV25-1 and TRBJ1-3; 9 bases are a match to TRBD1. There are 16 residues in the CDR3. Trimming at V came to 3 bases and at J to 3 bases, leaving 6 bases not matched to a gene. In germline, CDR1 is MGHDK, CDR2 SYGVNS.

The chain links TRBV7-2 to TRBJ1-4; tentative D call: TRBD1 (6 bases). The CDR3 covers 16 residues. Trimming shortened V by 5 bases and J by 7 bases, and 20 bases separated the two germline ends. Per germline, CDR1 SGHTA and CDR2 FQGNSA. The CDR3 sequence is CASSPAGQGNGEKLFF. The CDR3 DNA follows: TGTGCCAGCAGCCCGGCCGGGCAGGGGAACGGTGAAAAACTGTTTTTT.

The chain is built from TRBV6-4 and TRBJ2-2; TRBD1 matches at 7 bases. The germline V gene encodes CDR1 MRHNA and CDR2 SNTAGT. CDR3 length: 18 amino acids. V dropped 9 bases and J dropped 1; count of bases not matched to a gene: 17. The CDR3 region is CARATGDRRSLNTGELFF. In DNA form, the CDR3 reads TGTGCCAGGGCAACCGGGGACAGAAGGTCTTTGAACACCGGGGAGCTGTTTTTT.

The rearrangement links TRBV5-4 to TRBJ1-1; D gene ambiguous. The CDR3 has 14 residues. Trimming removed 1 base at V and 0 bases at J, with 7 bases between. Germline CDR1 and CDR2: SGHNT and YYREEE (reference sequence). CDR3 nucleotide sequence: TGTGCCAGCAGCTTGTCTGCAGTGAACACTGAAGCTTTCTTT. This encodes CASSLSAVNTEAFF.

This clone appeared a few times. This sequence joins TRBV14 and TRBJ1-1, with D possibly matching TRBD1 (5 bases). The V end lost 2 bases, the J end lost 6 bases, and 10 bases lay between the germline ends. CDR3 length equals 13 residues. Germline CDR1 SGHDN, CDR2 FVKESK. CDR3 sequence reads: CASSQSVRAEAFF. The CDR3 DNA follows: TGTGCCAGCAGCCAAAGTGTCAGGGCTGAAGCTTTCTTT.

The chain combines TRBV5-1 with TRBJ1-2; no clear D. The CDR3 sequence is 15 residues long. Germline lookup yields CDR1 SGHRS and CDR2 YFSETQ. Trimming took 3 bases from V and 6 from J, leaving 18 bases between them. Here the CDR3 reads CASSSGRPSGDGYTF. CDR3 sequence (DNA): TGCGCCAGCAGCTCCGGCCGGCCGTCGGGAGATGGCTACACCTTC.

V gene TRBV6-5 combines with J gene TRBJ2-5, with no clear D. Germline lookup yields CDR1 MNHEY and CDR2 SVGAGI. This CDR3 has 13 residues. V was cut by 3 bases and J by 2 bases, with 7 bases left in between. For the CDR3, the DNA is TGTGCCAGCAGTTATGGTCGGCAAGAGACCCAGTACTTC. Protein: CASSYGRQETQYF.

This chain links TRBV10-3 with TRBJ1-2, with a possible D match to TRBD1 (5 bases). Germline V gene sequence: CDR1 ENHRY, CDR2 SYGVKD. CDR3 length equals 11 residues. Trimming took off 5 bases at V and 8 bases at J, with 9 bases between the two ends. The CDR3 nucleotides are TGTGCCATCAGTCCTGACAGAGGCTACACCTTC. Its protein is CAISPDRGYTF.

The chain is built from TRBV23-1 and TRBJ1-1; D not resolved. TRBV23-1 is marked as an open reading frame, function uncertain. V was trimmed by 0 bases and J by 0 bases, leaving 20 bases between them. The CDR3 is 19 residues long. CDR3 protein: CASSQSSDPGFLVNTEAFF. CDR3 nucleotide sequence: TGCGCCAGCAGTCAATCTAGTGACCCGGGGTTTTTAGTGAACACTGAAGCTTTCTTT.

Only a few counts were recorded for this clone. V gene TRBV9 combines with J gene TRBJ1-2, with 10 positions matching TRBD1. This CDR3 has 17 residues. Germline V gene lookup returns CDR1 SGDLS and CDR2 YYNGEE. The V segment lost 0 bases and the J segment 4 bases; nucleotides outside the gene matches: 9. The CDR3 reads CASSVDRDRGSIYGYTF. DNA of the CDR3: TGTGCCAGCAGCGTAGACCGGGACAGGGGCTCTATCTATGGCTACACCTTC.

Notes on this clone: Additional DNA sequences in this sample encode the identical CDR3. The V gene is TRBV18, the J gene TRBJ1-5; perhaps TRBD1 as D (5 bases). The CDR3 sequence is 13 residues long. The germline V gene encodes CDR1 KGHSH and CDR2 LQKENI. V was shortened by 3 bases and J by 5 bases, with 8 bases between the two germline ends. CDR3 sequence (DNA): TGTGCCAGCTCACCGGGGGGAGATCAGCCCCAGCATTTT. Residues: CASSPGGDQPQHF.

A remark on this clone: This same CDR3 is encoded by further DNA sequences in the sample. The chain uses TRBV6-6 and TRBJ1-1, with D possibly TRBD1 on 6 matching bases. V shed 6 bases and J shed 1 base, with 9 bases lying between them. Germline V CDR1 and CDR2: MNHNY, SVGAGI (reference sequence). CDR3 length equals 13 residues. CDR3 sequence: CASSRTENTEAFF. Written as DNA, the CDR3 is TGTGCCAGCAGCAGGACAGAGAACACTGAAGCTTTCTTT.

V gene TRBV6-1 combines with J gene TRBJ2-5, with D perhaps TRBD1 (6 bases). Germline V gene data show CDR1 as MNHNS and CDR2 as SASEGT. This CDR3 spans 14 amino acids. V was shortened by 7 bases and J by 4 bases, with 16 bases between the two germline ends. The CDR3 here is CASTFEWGPETQYF. CDR3 nucleotides: TGTGCCAGCACCTTCGAGTGGGGGCCAGAGACCCAGTACTTC.

Remarks on this clone: Other DNA sequences of this sample code for an identical CDR3. The genes are TRBV18 and TRBJ2-1, with 8 nucleotides matching TRBD1. V trimming: 6 bases; J trimming: 1 base; junction bases outside the gene matches: 5. The CDR3 extends over 15 amino acids. Per germline, CDR1 KGHSH and CDR2 LQKENI. The CDR3 is CASSPDRGSYNEQFF. The DNA of the CDR3 is TGTGCCAGCTCTCCCGACAGGGGTTCCTACAATGAGCAGTTCTTC. Full variable domain (remainder filled in from reference TRBV18 and TRBJ2-1): NAGVMQNPRHLVRRRGQEARLRCSPMKGHSHVYWYRQLPEEGLKFMVYLQKENIIDESGMPKERFSAEFPKEGPSILRIQQVVRGDSAAYFCASSPDRGSYNEQFFGPGTRLTVL.

This clone has only one observation. This chain uses TRBV7-9 with TRBJ1-4; perhaps TRBD1 as D (6 bases). The CDR3 totals 15 residues. In germline, CDR1 is SEHNR, CDR2 FQNEAQ (reference sequence). Trimming removed 4 bases at V and 2 bases at J, with 11 bases between. In DNA form, the CDR3 reads TGTGCCAGCAGCTCACAGGGTGGGACTAATGAAAAACTGTTTTTT. Protein product: CASSSQGGTNEKLFF.

The chain joins TRBV7-2 to TRBJ2-4, with TRBD1 as a possible D gene (6 bases). Trimming took off 1 base at V and 1 base at J, with 11 bases between the two ends. From germline, CDR1 is SGHTA and CDR2 FQGNSA. The CDR3 has 16 amino acids. The CDR3 sequence is CASSLGGLGAKNIQYF. DNA for the CDR3: TGTGCCAGCAGCTTAGGGGGGCTGGGTGCCAAAAACATTCAGTACTTC.

V is TRBV6-1 and J is TRBJ2-7; 9 bases align to TRBD1. CDR1 and CDR2 from the germline V gene are MNHNS and SASEGT. V was clipped by 6 bases and J by 4 bases; unmatched bases: 7. The CDR3 has 14 residues. As DNA, the CDR3 is TGTGCCAGCAGCGCCGGGACAGGGAAGTACGAGCAGTACTTC. It translates to CASSAGTGKYEQYF.

The genes are TRBV7-2 and TRBJ2-5; TRBD2 matches 10 bases. Germline CDR1 reads SGHTA; CDR2 reads FQGNSA. CDR3 size: 17 residues. Trimming at V came to 5 bases and at J to 7 bases, leaving 16 bases not matched to a gene. CDR3 loop: CASSPSIAGGSDGTQYF. CDR3 sequence (DNA): TGTGCCAGCAGCCCTTCCATAGCGGGGGGCTCCGATGGGACCCAGTACTTC.

The chain combines TRBV4-1 with TRBJ1-2, with 8 positions matching TRBD1. CDR3 length equals 14 residues. CDR1 is MGHRA, CDR2 YSYEKL, per germline. V gave up 0 bases and J gave up 4 bases; unmatched junction bases: 1. CDR3 residues: CASSQEQGAYGYTF. DNA for the CDR3: TGCGCCAGCAGCCAAGAGCAGGGGGCCTATGGCTACACCTTC.